The 5 T cell receptor beta chains in this list originate from one sample, sequenced in a study of regulatory T cells in long-lasting Graves disease. In building TCR beta libraries, iRepertoire HTBI primers were used together with Arm-PCR of CDR3 regions. TCRdb called the multiplex PCR reads again in MiXCR, with one record for every CDR3 protein. This table holds hundreds of thousands of distinct CDR3 sequences, 15% to 19% found once. Time point here: newly diagnosed GD, antithyroid drugs for less than 3 months. TCR sequences were obtained from RNA taken from PBMCs. The specimen was peripheral blood mononuclear cells (PBMCs), collected at new diagnosis, from a patient treated with antithyroid drugs. The receptors come from a female donor with Graves disease.

This clonotype has just one count. V usage is TRBV11-2 and J usage is TRBJ2-1; D possibly matches TRBD1 or TRBD2 (5 bases each). Germline V gene sequence: CDR1 SGHAT, CDR2 FQNNGV. V dropped 4 bases and J dropped 6 bases, with 10 bases sitting between them. The CDR3 totals 13 residues. In DNA form, the CDR3 reads TGTGCCAGCAGCTACGGGACGTTCAATGAGCAGTTCTTC. As protein: CASSYGTFNEQFF. The variable domain in full, with the rest retrieved from reference TRBV11-2 and TRBJ2-1, is EAGVAQSPRYKIIEKRQSVAFWCNPISGHATLYWYQQILGQGPKLLIQFQNNGVVDDSQLPKDRFSAERLKGVDSTLKIQPAKLEDSAVYLCASSYGTFNEQFFGPGTRLTVL.

This clonotype appeared many times. This chain uses TRBV20-1 with TRBJ2-1; 8 bases agree with TRBD2. Germline trimming cut 6 bases from V and 0 bases from J; bases unmatched to any gene: 10. The germline gives CDR1 DFQATT, CDR2 SNEGSKA (reference sequence). The CDR3 totals 16 residues. CDR3 bases: TGCAGTGCACATATGGCGAGCGGGAGCTCCTACAATGAGCAGTTCTTC. It codes for CSAHMASGSSYNEQFF.

V usage is TRBV10-2 and J usage is TRBJ2-1, with a possible D match to TRBD1 (6 bases). The V gene lost 6 bases and the J gene lost 5 bases, with 14 bases spanning the gap. The CDR3 is made up of 14 amino acids. Germline V gene sequence: CDR1 WSHSY, CDR2 SAAADI. CDR3 in amino acids: CASSEIRDNNEQFF. The CDR3 coding sequence is TGCGCCAGCAGCGAAATCCGGGACAACAATGAGCAGTTCTTC.

The gene calls are TRBV15 and TRBJ1-6; the D is unclear. CDR1 is LNHNV, CDR2 YYDKDF, per germline (reference sequence). This CDR3 has 17 amino acids. Between the trimmed V and J ends, which lost 3 bases and 0 bases, there was a span of 12 bases. The CDR3, as DNA: TGTGCCACCAGCAGCTTCGACGGGAGCTCCTATAATTCACCCCTCCACTTT. Its translation is CATSSFDGSSYNSPLHF.

This clonotype was picked up a small number of times. The chain links TRBV10-3 to TRBJ1-2; D not certain. The V gene's germline CDR1 is ENHRY and CDR2 SYGVKD. The V and J ends lost 0 bases and 2 bases respectively, with 7 bases between them. CDR3 size: 14 residues. The CDR3 protein is CAISESKENYGYTF. CDR3 nucleotides: TGTGCCATCAGTGAGTCCAAGGAAAACTATGGCTACACCTTC.